Listed below are T cell receptor beta chains from one sample, sequenced in a study of human T cells and chemical hapten exposure. TCRdb recomputed calls from the RACE reads with MiXCR, one row per CDR3 protein. The sample shows 150,000 to 200,000 distinct CDR3 sequences, around 30% of them seen only once. The input for sequencing was whole blood, taken in connection with sensitization to the hapten diphenylcyclopropenone (DPC). These receptors came from a woman younger than 35 with alopecia areata. Some clones in this sample may be carry-over from other donors' samples. CDR3s include the opening cysteine and the closing phenylalanine or tryptophan. Fields, in order: J gene, V gene, clone size, D gene, CDR3 DNA, CDR3 protein. A D gene is named only where the DNA matches it firmly. The size of a clone is reported for some rows only, either as once, few or many, or as a class for expanded clones.

J gene: TRBJ1-4; V gene: TRBV7-2; clone size: -; D gene: -; CDR3 DNA: TGTGCCAGCAGACTTGGACGAACTGCAACTAATGAAAAACTGTTTTTT; CDR3 protein: CASRLGRTATNEKLFF
J gene: TRBJ2-3; V gene: TRBV18; clone size: -; D gene: -; CDR3 DNA: TGTGCCAGCTCACCAAACACCCCCCCAGATACGCAGTATTTT; CDR3 protein: CASSPNTPPDTQYF
J gene: TRBJ1-2; V gene: TRBV25-1; clone size: few; D gene: -; CDR3 DNA: TGTGCCAGCAGCGCTAATACAGGTCAAGGCTACACCTTC; CDR3 protein: CASSANTGQGYTF
J gene: TRBJ2-5; V gene: TRBV7-2; clone size: -; D gene: TRBD2; CDR3 DNA: TGTGCCAGCAGCTTTAGCGGGGGGTATCAAGAGACCCAGTACTTC; CDR3 protein: CASSFSGGYQETQYF
J gene: TRBJ2-7; V gene: TRBV9; clone size: -; D gene: -; CDR3 DNA: TGTGCCAGCAGCCCTCTTTCGGCAGGGGATTACGAGCAGTACTTC; CDR3 protein: CASSPLSAGDYEQYF
J gene: TRBJ1-5; V gene: TRBV3-1; clone size: few; D gene: -; CDR3 DNA: TGTGCCAGCAGCCAAGAACACGATCAGCCCCAGCATTTT; CDR3 protein: CASSQEHDQPQHF
J gene: TRBJ1-2; V gene: TRBV11-2; clone size: many; D gene: -; CDR3 DNA: TGTGCCAGCAGCTTACAGGGACAAAGCTATGGCTACACCTTC; CDR3 protein: CASSLQGQSYGYTF
J gene: TRBJ1-3; V gene: TRBV12-3/TRBV12-4; clone size: few; D gene: -; CDR3 DNA: TGTGCCAGCAGTCTGGGGGGGGGAGGAAACACCATATATTTT; CDR3 protein: CASSLGGGGNTIYF
J gene: TRBJ2-7; V gene: TRBV6-2/TRBV6-3; clone size: -; D gene: -; CDR3 DNA: TGTGCCAGCAGCCAAATGGCGGTCCCTGAGCAGTACTTC; CDR3 protein: CASSQMAVPEQYF
J gene: TRBJ2-7; V gene: TRBV4-3; clone size: few; D gene: TRBD2; CDR3 DNA: TGCGCCAGCAGCCAAGATCTGCTAGCGGGAGATGAGCAGTACTTC; CDR3 protein: CASSQDLLAGDEQYF
J gene: TRBJ2-7; V gene: TRBV5-1; clone size: -; D gene: TRBD1; CDR3 DNA: TGCGCCACTAAGAGGACAGGGTCGGCCCCGTGGAACGAGCAGTACTTC; CDR3 protein: CATKRTGSAPWNEQYF
J gene: TRBJ2-2; V gene: TRBV20-1; clone size: few; D gene: -; CDR3 DNA: TGCAGTGCTAGCGGGACCGGGGAGCTGTTTTTT; CDR3 protein: CSASGTGELFF
J gene: TRBJ2-3; V gene: TRBV15; clone size: few; D gene: -; CDR3 DNA: TGTGCCACCAGCAGACCCGAGGGCACAGATACGCAGTATTTT; CDR3 protein: CATSRPEGTDTQYF
J gene: TRBJ2-2; V gene: TRBV6-1; clone size: -; D gene: -; CDR3 DNA: TGTGCCAGCAGTGATCGGGGACGGGCCGGCGGGGAGCTGTTTTTT; CDR3 protein: CASSDRGRAGGELFF
J gene: TRBJ1-3; V gene: TRBV7-2; clone size: -; D gene: -; CDR3 DNA: TGTGCCAGCAGCTTAGTACCGGGAACCGCCAGAAACACCATATATTTT; CDR3 protein: CASSLVPGTARNTIYF
J gene: TRBJ2-1; V gene: TRBV4-3; clone size: once; D gene: TRBD2; CDR3 DNA: TGCGCCAGCAGCCGAGAAGCAGCGACTAGCGTATCCAATGAGCAGTTCTTC; CDR3 protein: CASSREAATSVSNEQFF
J gene: TRBJ2-3; V gene: TRBV12-3/TRBV12-4; clone size: many; D gene: -; CDR3 DNA: TGTGCCAGCAGCTTTAGGTTGGTAGGTCAGTTGGATACGCAGTATTTT; CDR3 protein: CASSFRLVGQLDTQYF
J gene: TRBJ2-3; V gene: TRBV4-3; clone size: -; D gene: TRBD2; CDR3 DNA: TGCGCCAGCAGCCAAGATCCCAGCGGGGGGAGAGATACGCAGTATTTT; CDR3 protein: CASSQDPSGGRDTQYF
J gene: TRBJ1-5; V gene: TRBV7-9; clone size: -; D gene: -; CDR3 DNA: TGTGCCAGCAGCTCCCTCAATCAGCCCCAGCATTTT; CDR3 protein: CASSSLNQPQHF
J gene: TRBJ2-1; V gene: TRBV25-1; clone size: -; D gene: TRBD1; CDR3 DNA: TGTGCCAGCAGTGAATCATCTGACAGGGTCCAAGACAATGAGCAGTTCTTC; CDR3 protein: CASSESSDRVQDNEQFF
J gene: TRBJ2-7; V gene: TRBV9; clone size: few; D gene: -; CDR3 DNA: TGTGCCAGCAGCCCAAAGGGGGTTTATCAGCAGTACTTC; CDR3 protein: CASSPKGVYQQYF
J gene: TRBJ2-2; V gene: TRBV12-3/TRBV12-4; clone size: -; D gene: -; CDR3 DNA: TGTGCCAGCAGTTACGGGACGAACACCGGGGAGCTGTTTTTT; CDR3 protein: CASSYGTNTGELFF
J gene: TRBJ1-6; V gene: TRBV27; clone size: few; D gene: -; CDR3 DNA: TGTGCCAGCAGCCAAGGGGGAGATTCACCCCTCCACTTT; CDR3 protein: CASSQGGDSPLHF
J gene: TRBJ1-1; V gene: TRBV5-1; clone size: -; D gene: -; CDR3 DNA: TGCGCCAGCAGCTTGGTACAGACTGGGACTGAAGCTTTCTTT; CDR3 protein: CASSLVQTGTEAFF
J gene: TRBJ1-2; V gene: TRBV20-1; clone size: few; D gene: -; CDR3 DNA: TGCAGTGCTCGTGACCATCTAGGGACGGGGACCTATGGCTACACCTTC; CDR3 protein: CSARDHLGTGTYGYTF
J gene: TRBJ2-1; V gene: TRBV5-1; clone size: -; D gene: -; CDR3 DNA: TGCGCCAGCAGCGAAGACGTAAGCTCCTACAATGAGCAGTTCTTC; CDR3 protein: CASSEDVSSYNEQFF
J gene: TRBJ1-1; V gene: TRBV20-1; clone size: few; D gene: -; CDR3 DNA: TGCAGTGCTCGGGGGGGAGTGTTAAGAGCTTTCTTT; CDR3 protein: CSARGGVLRAFF
J gene: TRBJ2-5; V gene: TRBV4-1; clone size: few; D gene: -; CDR3 DNA: TGCGCCAGCAGCCAAGGTCCCTCAGGAGCCTTACAAGAGACCCAGTACTTC; CDR3 protein: CASSQGPSGALQETQYF
J gene: TRBJ2-5; V gene: TRBV28; clone size: few; D gene: TRBD2; CDR3 DNA: TGTGCCAGCAGTGATCTACAAGCGGGACTGGAGACCCAGTACTTC; CDR3 protein: CASSDLQAGLETQYF